These 11 T cell receptor beta chains originate from one sample sequenced in a study of OX40 agonist ivuxolimab in advanced cancers. Assay: immunoSEQ multiplex PCR; the TCRdb copy retains only in-frame clones and omits some. The sample records under 60,000 clones, roughly 92% being singletons. The source material was CD4+ or CD8+ T cells sorted from blood, sampled in a trial of the OX40 agonist ivuxolimab. All receptors come from an adult with an advanced solid tumor such as melanoma, head and neck, liver or kidney cancer.

This CDR3 is CASSLTDGAGELFF. The DNA of the CDR3 is TGTGCCAGCAGCTTAACCGATGGGGCCGGGGAGCTGTTTTTT. This sequence joins TRBV7-8 and TRBJ2-2; D not resolved. The CDR3 extends over 14 amino acids. Per germline, CDR1 SGHVS and CDR2 FQNEAQ. Trimming took 2 bases from V and 6 from J, leaving 10 bases between them.

This chain links TRBV27 with TRBJ2-3; D is unclear. From germline, CDR1 is MNHEY and CDR2 SMNVEV (reference sequence). The CDR3 has 13 residues. The V end was cut by 7 bases, the J end by 5 bases, with 13 bases between. The CDR3 region has the DNA TGTGCCAGCACTCTATGCAGGTTAGATACGCAGTATTTT. Translated, it gives CASTLCRLDTQYF.

This sequence joins TRBV11-2 and TRBJ2-1; 13 bases match TRBD2. The CDR3 has 15 residues. Germline CDR1 and CDR2: SGHAT and FQNNGV. V lost 5 bases to trimming and J lost 12 bases; unmatched junction nucleotides: 10. CDR3 DNA sequence: TGTGCCAGCAGCCCGCTAGGACTAGCGGGAGTTTGGCAGTTCTTC. The encoded protein is CASSPLGLAGVWQFF. Full variable domain (missing parts from reference TRBV11-2 and TRBJ2-1): EAGVAQSPRYKIIEKRQSVAFWCNPISGHATLYWYQQILGQGPKLLIQFQNNGVVDDSQLPKDRFSAERLKGVDSTLKIQPAKLEDSAVYLCASSPLGLAGVWQFFGPGTRLTVL.

The chain employs TRBV2 and TRBJ2-3; D call uncertain. CDR3 length equals 14 residues. V was clipped by 10 bases and J by 1 base, with 15 bases between them. CDR1 and CDR2 from the germline V gene are SNHLY and FYNNEI. The CDR3 loop is CATRTSPGTDTQYF. In DNA, the CDR3 is TGTGCCACCAGGACGTCGCCCGGCACAGATACGCAGTATTTT.

The DNA for the CDR3 is TGTGCCAGCAGTTACCCCGAGGGGCCCCAGCATTTT. This gives the protein CASSYPEGPQHF. The rearrangement joins TRBV6-5 to TRBJ1-5; D call uncertain. This CDR3 is built from 12 residues. From germline, CDR1 is MNHEY and CDR2 SVGAGI. The germline V and J ends were trimmed by 2 bases and 9 bases, with 8 bases remaining between them.

This clone has only one observation. The CDR3 nucleotides are TGTGCCATCAGGGATAGCGGAGGGGACATTTGGACCCAGTACTTC. As protein: CAIRDSGGDIWTQYF. The J gene is TRBJ2-5, the V gene TRBV10-3; D assignment may be TRBD1 or TRBD2 (6 bases each). The CDR3 runs to 15 residues. Germline lookup yields CDR1 ENHRY and CDR2 SYGVKD. With 6 bases removed from V and 7 bases from J, the gap between germline ends came to 21 bases.

A note on this clone: Other DNA sequences in this sample translate to the same CDR3. The chain uses TRBV9 and TRBJ2-3; D uncertain. This CDR3 region has 15 residues. CDR1 SGDLS and CDR2 YYNGEE come from the germline V gene. Trimming shortened V by 2 bases and J by 0 bases, and 10 bases separated the two germline ends. The CDR3: CASSVGGYSTDTQYF. DNA for the CDR3: TGTGCCAGCAGCGTCGGCGGCTATAGCACAGATACGCAGTATTTT.

The chain links TRBV28 to TRBJ2-5, with 7 bases lining up with TRBD1. Germline lookup yields CDR1 MDHEN and CDR2 SYDVKM. The CDR3 runs to 15 residues. V lost 1 base and J lost 0; bases outside the gene matches: 2. CDR3 loop: CASSLLGQNQETQYF. CDR3 bases: TGTGCCAGCAGTTTATTGGGACAGAACCAAGAGACCCAGTACTTC. The full variable domain, in which reference TRBV28 and TRBJ2-5 provide the parts outside the CDR3, is DVKVTQSSRYLVKRTGEKVFLECVQDMDHENMFWYRQDPGLGLRLIYFSYDVKMKEKGDIPEGYSVSREKKERFSLILESASTNQTSMYLCASSLLGQNQETQYFGPGTRLLVL.

J is TRBJ1-1 and V is TRBV4-1; 8 bases are a match to TRBD1. The CDR3 totals 14 residues. Germline lookup yields CDR1 MGHRA and CDR2 YSYEKL. With V trimmed by 4 bases and J by 4 bases, 5 bases remained unmatched. CDR3 region: CASSRTTGGTEAFF. The CDR3 DNA reads TGCGCCAGCAGCCGCACCACAGGGGGCACTGAAGCTTTCTTT.

V is TRBV7-9 and J is TRBJ2-7; 10 bases are a match to TRBD2. Germline lookup yields CDR1 SEHNR and CDR2 FQNEAQ (reference sequence). The CDR3 is made up of 15 amino acids. Germline trimming cut 1 base from V and 7 bases from J; bases unmatched to any gene: 7. CDR3 sequence reads: CASSLVPSGSPEQYF. The CDR3 nucleotides are TGTGCCAGCAGCTTAGTCCCTAGCGGGAGCCCTGAGCAGTACTTC.

Only one count was recorded for this clone. The rearrangement joins TRBV28 to TRBJ2-5; 8 positions match TRBD1. CDR3 length equals 14 residues. Per germline, CDR1 MDHEN and CDR2 SYDVKM. Losses at the gene ends were 8 bases for V and 0 bases for J; bases not matched to a gene: 5. This CDR3 is CASRPDRDQETQYF. The CDR3 coding sequence is TGTGCCAGCCGACCGGACAGGGACCAAGAGACCCAGTACTTC.